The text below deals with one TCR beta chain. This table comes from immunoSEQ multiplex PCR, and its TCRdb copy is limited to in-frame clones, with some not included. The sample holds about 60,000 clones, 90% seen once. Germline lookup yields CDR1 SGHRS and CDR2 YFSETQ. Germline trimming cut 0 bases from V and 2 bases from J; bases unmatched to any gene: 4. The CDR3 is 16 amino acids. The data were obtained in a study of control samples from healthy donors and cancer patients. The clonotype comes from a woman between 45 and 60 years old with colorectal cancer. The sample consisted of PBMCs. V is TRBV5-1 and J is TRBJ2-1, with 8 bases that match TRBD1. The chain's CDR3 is CASSLGLGQAYNEQFF. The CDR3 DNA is TGCGCCAGCAGCTTGGGATTGGGACAGGCCTACAATGAGCAGTTCTTC.